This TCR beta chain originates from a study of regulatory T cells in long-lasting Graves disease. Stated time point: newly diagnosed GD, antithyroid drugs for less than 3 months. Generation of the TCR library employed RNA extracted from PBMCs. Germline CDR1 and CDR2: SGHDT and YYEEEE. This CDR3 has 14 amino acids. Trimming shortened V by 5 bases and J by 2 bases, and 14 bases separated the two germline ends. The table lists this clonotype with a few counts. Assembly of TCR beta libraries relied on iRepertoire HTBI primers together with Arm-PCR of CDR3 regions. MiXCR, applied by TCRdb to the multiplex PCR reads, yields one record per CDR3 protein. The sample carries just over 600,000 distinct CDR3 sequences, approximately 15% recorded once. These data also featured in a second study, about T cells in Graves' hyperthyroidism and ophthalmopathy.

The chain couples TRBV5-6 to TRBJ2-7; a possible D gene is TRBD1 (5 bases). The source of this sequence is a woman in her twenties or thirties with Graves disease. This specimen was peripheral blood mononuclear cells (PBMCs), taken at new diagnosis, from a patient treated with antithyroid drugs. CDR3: CASRRRGSPYEQYF. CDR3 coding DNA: TGTGCCAGCAGGCGTAGGGGTTCGCCCTACGAGCAGTACTTC. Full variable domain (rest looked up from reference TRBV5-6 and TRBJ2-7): DAGVTQSPTHLIKTRGQQVTLRCSPKSGHDTVSWYQQALGQGPQFIFQYYEEEERQRGNFPDRFSGHQFPNYSSELNVNALLLGDSALYLCASRRRGSPYEQYFGPGTRLTVT.